This TCR beta chain was profiled in a study of molecular identifiers for immune sequencing clone quantification. Findings of the study overall: Effector cells had over 99% of their molecules in clones above 20 RNA copies, while naive cells had under 1%.

With respect to this clonotype: The antigen is not known.

Trimming took 1 base from V and 5 from J, leaving 6 bases between them. The CDR3 is 12 residues long. TCRdb used MiXCR to reprocess the PCR reads, holding one entry per CDR3 protein. The sample includes about 640,000 distinct CDR3 sequences, just under 20% of them seen just once. The sequencing sample was made of naive CD8+ T cells from blood, with Jurkat cell RNA spiked in. Subset: FACS-sorted CD8+CD4-CCR7+CD45RA+ naive T cells. This clonotype was obtained from a human donor in good health. Some libraries in this study had Jurkat cell RNA spiked in. The J gene is TRBJ2-7, the V gene TRBV12-3 or TRBV12-4; D not certain. The CDR3 region is CASSLVYNEQYF. In DNA, the CDR3 is TGTGCCAGCAGTTTAGTCTATAACGAGCAGTACTTC.